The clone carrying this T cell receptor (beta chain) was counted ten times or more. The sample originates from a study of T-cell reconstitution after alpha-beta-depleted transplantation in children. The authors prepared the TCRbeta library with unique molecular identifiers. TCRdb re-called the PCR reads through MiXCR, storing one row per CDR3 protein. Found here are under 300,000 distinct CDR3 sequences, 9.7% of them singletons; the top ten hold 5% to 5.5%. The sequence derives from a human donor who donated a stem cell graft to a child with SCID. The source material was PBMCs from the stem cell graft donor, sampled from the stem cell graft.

In nucleotides, the CDR3 is TGTGCCAGCAGTCTTTCTGGGATGAACACTGAAGCTTTCTTT. Encoded protein: CASSLSGMNTEAFF. This chain uses TRBV7-6 with TRBJ1-1; no clear D. Germline loops: CDR1 SGHVS, CDR2 FNYEAQ. The CDR3 sequence is 14 residues long. The germline V and J ends were trimmed by 6 bases and 0 bases, with 11 bases remaining between them.